Listed here is a single T cell receptor (beta chain). The data stem from a study of blood T cell repertoires in COVID-19. The CDR3 length is 17 residues. Germline assignment: CDR1 SEHNR and CDR2 FQNEAQ (reference sequence). V was clipped by 5 bases and J by 4 bases; unmatched bases: 11. The data were produced by immunoSEQ multiplex PCR, yet TCRdb's version contains in-frame clones alone and is incomplete. Seen here are about 66,000 clones, about four fifths observed once, and the top ten hold roughly 9.7%. The gene calls are TRBV7-9 and TRBJ2-5; 12 bases are a match to TRBD2. The sequenced sample consisted of peripheral blood. The TCR sequence derives from a human donor in a cohort sampled during active COVID-19. DNA for the CDR3: TGTGCCAGCAGCGGTCCTAGCGGGAGGGTCCGGGGAGAGACCCAGTACTTC. As protein: CASSGPSGRVRGETQYF.